This entry lists 18 T cell receptor beta chains sequenced from one sample in a study of T cell responses to AZD1222 COVID-19 vaccine. The protocol was immunoSEQ multiplex PCR, while the TCRdb copy is restricted to in-frame clones and leaves out a portion. Of more than 95,000 clones listed, approximately 90% are singletons. The sequencing here drew on peripheral blood, taken on day 0 of AZD1222 vaccination. The receptor source for this set is an adult in good health.

This chain connects TRBV5-1 to TRBJ2-7; tentative D call: TRBD2 (6 bases). The germline V gene has CDR1 SGHRS and CDR2 YFSETQ. Trimming took off 4 bases at V and 3 bases at J, with 20 bases between the two ends. This CDR3 has 16 residues. In DNA form, the CDR3 reads TGCGCCAGCAGCGAACGCTCGGGACTCCAGAACTACGAGCAGTACTTC. The encoded protein is CASSERSGLQNYEQYF.

The V and J genes are TRBV9 and TRBJ1-6, with D possibly TRBD1 on 5 matching bases. Germline loops: CDR1 SGDLS, CDR2 YYNGEE. Trimming stripped 1 base from V and 9 bases from J, with 17 bases between. The CDR3 is made up of 16 amino acids. CDR3 sequence: CASSVLDGALGSPLHF. The CDR3, as DNA: TGTGCCAGCAGCGTACTAGATGGGGCGCTGGGTTCACCCCTCCACTTT.

Worth noting for this clone: Within the sample, other DNA sequences also encode this same CDR3. J is TRBJ1-2 and V is TRBV27; possibly TRBD1 for D (5 bases). In germline, CDR1 is MNHEY, CDR2 SMNVEV (reference sequence). This CDR3 region has 14 residues. V was trimmed by 0 bases and J by 2 bases, leaving 7 bases between them. CDR3 sequence: CASSLSGGNYGYTF. The CDR3 DNA follows: TGTGCCAGCAGTTTATCTGGGGGGAACTATGGCTACACCTTC.

This clone was counted only a few times. This sequence joins TRBV2 and TRBJ1-4; no clear D gene. CDR1 SNHLY and CDR2 FYNNEI come from the germline V gene. V was cut by 2 bases and J by 5 bases, with 9 bases left in between. The CDR3 spans 14 residues. The CDR3 DNA is TGTGCCAGCAGTGAATCGGTGTTAAATGAAAAACTGTTTTTT. Protein: CASSESVLNEKLFF.

The chain links TRBV11-1 to TRBJ2-7; perhaps TRBD1 as D (6 bases). CDR3 size: 13 residues. V lost 6 bases, J lost 3 bases, and 12 bases lay in between. From germline, CDR1 is SGHAT and CDR2 FQDESV (reference sequence). In nucleotides, the CDR3 is TGTGCCAGCAGGAAAGGACAGAACTACGAGCAGTACTTC. Its translation: CASRKGQNYEQYF. The full variable domain, completed using reference TRBV11-1 and TRBJ2-7, is EAEVAQSPRYKITEKSQAVAFWCDPISGHATLYWYRQILGQGPELLVQFQDESVVDDSQLPKDRFSAERLKGVDSTLKIQPAELGDSAMYLCASRKGQNYEQYFGPGTRLTVT.

V usage is TRBV20-1 and J usage is TRBJ1-4, with D perhaps matching TRBD1 (5 bases). Trimming took 3 bases from V and 7 from J, leaving 12 bases between them. Germline loops: CDR1 DFQATT, CDR2 SNEGSKA (reference sequence). This CDR3 has 13 residues. The CDR3 DNA follows: TGCAGTGCTAGTATGCAGGGTCGTGAAAAACTGTTTTTT. It encodes CSASMQGREKLFF.

The gene calls are TRBV4-1 and TRBJ1-6; D gene unclear. The CDR3 contains 16 residues. The V end lost 1 base, the J end lost 7 bases, and 14 bases lay between the germline ends. The germline V gene has CDR1 MGHRA and CDR2 YSYEKL. This CDR3 is CASSQAAGLINSPLHF. Written as DNA, the CDR3 is TGCGCCAGCAGCCAAGCGGCAGGCTTAATCAATTCACCCCTCCACTTT.

The chain is built from TRBV6-2 or TRBV6-3 and TRBJ2-7; 13 nucleotides line up with TRBD2. From germline, CDR1 is MNHEY and CDR2 SVGEGT. This CDR3 has 16 residues. Losses at the gene ends were 2 bases for V and 7 bases for J; bases not matched to a gene: 8. The CDR3 DNA sequence: TGTGCCAGCAGTTACGCGAGAGGGACTAGCGGGGAAGAGCAGTACTTC. Protein: CASSYARGTSGEEQYF.

The CDR3 sequence is CASSGHEQYF. CDR3 in DNA: TGTGCCAGCAGTGGTCACGAGCAGTACTTC. The chain is built from TRBV2 and TRBJ2-7; D ambiguous. V lost 4 bases and J 5 bases, leaving 3 bases between the germline ends. Per the germline V gene, CDR1 is SNHLY and CDR2 is FYNNEI. The CDR3 spans 10 residues.

V gene TRBV6-5 combines with J gene TRBJ1-4; D unclear. The germline V gene encodes CDR1 MNHEY and CDR2 SVGAGI. V lost 7 bases and J 0 bases, leaving 6 bases between the germline ends. The CDR3 runs to 13 residues. The CDR3 loop reads CASMGATNEKLFF. The CDR3, as DNA: TGTGCCAGCATGGGTGCAACTAATGAAAAACTGTTTTTT.

This sequence joins TRBV28 and TRBJ2-7; D uncertain. The V gene lost 6 bases and the J gene lost 3 bases, with 9 bases spanning the gap. Germline lookup yields CDR1 MDHEN and CDR2 SYDVKM. The CDR3 is made up of 12 amino acids. CDR3 loop: CASRSDGYEQYF. The CDR3 DNA sequence: TGTGCCAGCAGGAGCGACGGCTACGAGCAGTACTTC. The variable domain in full, completed from reference TRBV28 and TRBJ2-7, reads DVKVTQSSRYLVKRTGEKVFLECVQDMDHENMFWYRQDPGLGLRLIYFSYDVKMKEKGDIPEGYSVSREKKERFSLILESASTNQTSMYLCASRSDGYEQYFGPGTRLTVT.

The CDR3 sequence is CASRSFPSGPNNEQFF. Here the CDR3 DNA reads TGTGCCAGCAGGTCTTTCCCTAGCGGGCCAAACAATGAGCAGTTCTTC. The chain has TRBV28 and TRBJ2-1; 8 nucleotides agree with TRBD2. This CDR3 contains 16 residues. The trim removed 6 bases at V and 5 bases at J, leaving 12 bases unmatched. Germline assignment: CDR1 MDHEN and CDR2 SYDVKM. The entire variable domain, with the rest obtained from reference TRBV28 and TRBJ2-1, is as follows: DVKVTQSSRYLVKRTGEKVFLECVQDMDHENMFWYRQDPGLGLRLIYFSYDVKMKEKGDIPEGYSVSREKKERFSLILESASTNQTSMYLCASRSFPSGPNNEQFFGPGTRLTVL.

V usage is TRBV11-2 and J usage is TRBJ2-7, with D hard to call. Germline V lookup: CDR1 SGHAT, CDR2 FQNNGV. Trimming left V 5 bases short and J 1 base short, with 15 bases between. The CDR3 extends over 15 amino acids. In DNA, the CDR3 is TGTGCCAGCAGCCCCCCCGGCTACCCTTCCTACGAGCAGTACTTC. This encodes CASSPPGYPSYEQYF.

This chain joins TRBV11-2 and TRBJ2-5, with TRBD1 as a possible D gene (5 bases). The V and J ends lost 2 bases and 9 bases respectively, with 19 bases between them. The CDR3 spans 15 residues. Germline values: CDR1 SGHAT, CDR2 FQNNGV. CDR3 sequence (DNA): TGTGCCAGCAGCTTAAGGGGCGGCTATCCCTGGGCCCAGTACTTC. It translates to CASSLRGGYPWAQYF.

The J gene is TRBJ2-1, the V gene TRBV3-1 (or the pseudogene TRBV3-2); no clear D gene. The germline V gene has CDR1 LGHDT and CDR2 YNNKEL (reference sequence). This CDR3 contains 15 residues. Trimming removed 2 bases from V and 6 bases from J, with 14 bases in between. The CDR3 sequence: CASSQTLTRSNEQFF. For the CDR3, the DNA is TGTGCCAGCAGCCAAACCCTCACACGGAGCAATGAGCAGTTCTTC.

J is TRBJ2-2 and V is TRBV6-5; D call uncertain. In germline, CDR1 is MNHEY, CDR2 SVGAGI. The CDR3 spans 15 residues. The V end was cut by 5 bases, the J end by 0 bases, with 10 bases between. This CDR3 reads CASSTTDTNTGELFF. Written as DNA, the CDR3 is TGTGCCAGCAGTACAACCGACACGAACACCGGGGAGCTGTTTTTT.

As DNA, the CDR3 is TGTGCCTCTGCGGAACTGGGGAATTCACCCCTCCACTTT. The encoded protein is CASAELGNSPLHF. The V call is TRBV30, the J call TRBJ1-6; D remains unclear. The V end lost 7 bases, the J end lost 7 bases, and 14 bases lay between the germline ends. The CDR3 spans 13 residues. Germline V CDR1 and CDR2: GTSNPN, SVGIG (reference sequence).

This chain uses TRBV11-2 with TRBJ2-3; D may be TRBD2 (5 bases). CDR1 and CDR2 from the germline V gene are SGHAT and FQNNGV. This CDR3 comprises 16 residues. V lost 5 bases and J 1 base, leaving 16 bases between the germline ends. The CDR3 nucleotides read TGTGCCAGCAGCCTAGCCCTCTTTCGCCGCACAGATACGCAGTATTTT. This translates into CASSLALFRRTDTQYF.